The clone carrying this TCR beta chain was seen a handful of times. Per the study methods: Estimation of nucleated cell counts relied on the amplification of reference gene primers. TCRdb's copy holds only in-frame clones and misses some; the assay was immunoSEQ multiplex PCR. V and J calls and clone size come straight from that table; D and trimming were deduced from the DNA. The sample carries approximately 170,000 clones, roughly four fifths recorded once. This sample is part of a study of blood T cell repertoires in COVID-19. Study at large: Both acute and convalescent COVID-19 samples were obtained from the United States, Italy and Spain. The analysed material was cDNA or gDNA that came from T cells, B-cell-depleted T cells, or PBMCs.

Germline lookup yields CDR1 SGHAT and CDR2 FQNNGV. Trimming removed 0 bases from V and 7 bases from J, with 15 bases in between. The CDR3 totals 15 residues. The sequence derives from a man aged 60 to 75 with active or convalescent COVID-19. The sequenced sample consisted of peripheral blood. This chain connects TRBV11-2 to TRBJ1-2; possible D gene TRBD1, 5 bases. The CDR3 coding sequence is TGTGCCAGCAGCTTAGAATGGGGCCCAGCCCCTGGCTACACCTTC. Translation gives CASSLEWGPAPGYTF.